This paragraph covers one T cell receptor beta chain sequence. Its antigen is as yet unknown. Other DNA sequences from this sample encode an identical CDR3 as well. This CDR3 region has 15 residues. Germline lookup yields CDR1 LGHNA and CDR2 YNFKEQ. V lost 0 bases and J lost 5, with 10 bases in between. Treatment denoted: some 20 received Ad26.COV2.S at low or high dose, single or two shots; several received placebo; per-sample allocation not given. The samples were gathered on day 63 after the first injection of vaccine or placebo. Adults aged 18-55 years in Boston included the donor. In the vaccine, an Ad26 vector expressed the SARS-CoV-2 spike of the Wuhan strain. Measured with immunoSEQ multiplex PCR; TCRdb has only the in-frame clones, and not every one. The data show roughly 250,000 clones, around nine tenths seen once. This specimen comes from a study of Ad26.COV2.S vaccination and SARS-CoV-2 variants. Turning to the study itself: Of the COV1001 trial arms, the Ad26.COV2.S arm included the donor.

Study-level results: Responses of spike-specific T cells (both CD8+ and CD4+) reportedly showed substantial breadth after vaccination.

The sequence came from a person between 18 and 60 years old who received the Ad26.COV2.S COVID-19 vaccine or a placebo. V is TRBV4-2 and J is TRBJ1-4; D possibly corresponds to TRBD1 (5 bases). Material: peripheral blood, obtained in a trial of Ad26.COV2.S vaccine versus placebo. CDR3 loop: CASSQDLQGNEKLFF. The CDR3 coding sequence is TGTGCCAGCAGCCAAGATCTGCAGGGAAATGAAAAACTGTTTTTT.